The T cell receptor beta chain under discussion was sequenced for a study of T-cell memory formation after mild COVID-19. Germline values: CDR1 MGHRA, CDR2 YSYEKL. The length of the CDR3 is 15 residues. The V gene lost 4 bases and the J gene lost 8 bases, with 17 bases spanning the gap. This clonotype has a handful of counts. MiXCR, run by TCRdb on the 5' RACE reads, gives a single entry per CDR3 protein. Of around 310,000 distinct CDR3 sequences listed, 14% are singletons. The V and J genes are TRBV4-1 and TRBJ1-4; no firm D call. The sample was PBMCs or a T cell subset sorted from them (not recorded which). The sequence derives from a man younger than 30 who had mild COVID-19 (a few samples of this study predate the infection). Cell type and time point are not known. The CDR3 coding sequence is TGCGCCAGCAGCCCCTCCGGCGCGCGGAACGAAAAACTGTTTTTT. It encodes CASSPSGARNEKLFF.